These 21 T cell receptor beta chains were all obtained from the same sample, sequenced in a study of T-cell reconstitution after alpha-beta-depleted transplantation in children. Unique molecular identifiers were incorporated into the prepared TCRbeta library. TCRdb analysed the PCR reads with MiXCR anew, one entry per CDR3 protein. The sample holds about 220,000 distinct CDR3 sequences; 17% are singletons and the top ten take about 45%. The material sequenced was PBMCs, mostly from graft donor cells, taken 360 days after TCRalphabeta/CD19-depleted stem cell transplant. The receptors derive from a male patient between 2 and 15 years old who had a stem cell transplant for acute lymphoblastic leukemia, so the T cells may come from the graft donor.

This chain links TRBV5-1 with TRBJ1-1, with D unresolved. Per germline, CDR1 SGHRS and CDR2 YFSETQ. The CDR3 has 14 residues. Deletions cut 0 bases from V and 1 base from J, with 7 bases between. CDR3 loop: CASSLGGTNTEAFF. For the CDR3, the DNA is TGCGCCAGCAGCTTGGGGGGTACGAACACTGAAGCTTTCTTT.

This clonotype was counted many times. V is TRBV4-2 and J is TRBJ2-2; D may be TRBD1 (5 bases). The CDR3 extends over 17 amino acids. Looked up from germline, CDR1 is LGHNA and CDR2 is YNFKEQ. V was trimmed by 0 bases and J by 7 bases, leaving 18 bases between them. The chain's CDR3 is CASSQEEWAGPNGELFF. The CDR3 nucleotides are TGTGCCAGCAGCCAAGAGGAATGGGCAGGGCCTAACGGGGAGCTGTTTTTT.

This clonotype was recorded many times. The rearrangement joins TRBV11-2 to TRBJ2-5, with unresolved D. V was clipped by 1 base and J by 5 bases, with 11 bases between them. Germline-derived CDR1 and CDR2 are SGHAT and FQNNGV. The CDR3 sequence is 14 residues long. The CDR3 bases are TGTGCCAGCAGCTTAGCCATAGGGTGGGAGACCCAGTACTTC. It codes for CASSLAIGWETQYF.

This clonotype was seen many times. The chain uses TRBV6-5 and TRBJ1-6; D possibly corresponds to TRBD1 (5 bases). The CDR3 is 14 residues long. Germline CDR1 and CDR2: MNHEY and SVGAGI. V was shortened by 5 bases and J by 8 bases, with 13 bases between the two germline ends. DNA for the CDR3: TGTGCCAGCAGTATACGGGACGCCCATTCACCCCTCCACTTT. Translation: CASSIRDAHSPLHF.

This clonotype has only a few counts. The chain couples TRBV2 to TRBJ2-7; TRBD1 matches 11 bases. J gave up 3 bases and V 6 bases, and 1 base lay outside the gene matches. The CDR3 consists of 13 residues. Per the germline V gene, CDR1 is SNHLY and CDR2 is FYNNEI. CDR3 region: CASRGTGGYEQYF. CDR3 sequence (DNA): TGTGCCAGCAGAGGGACAGGGGGCTACGAGCAGTACTTC.

The DNA for the CDR3 is TGTGCCAGCAGACCCAGCACGCCTGAAGCTTTCTTT. Its protein is CASRPSTPEAFF. The V call is TRBV6-6, the J call TRBJ1-1; D gene uncertain. V was shortened by 6 bases and J by 6 bases, with 11 bases between the two germline ends. CDR1 is MNHNY and CDR2 is SVGAGI in the germline V gene (reference sequence). CDR3 length: 12 residues.

J is TRBJ2-1 and V is TRBV2, with D perhaps TRBD1 or TRBD2 (5 bases each). CDR3 size: 17 residues. The V end lost 2 bases, the J end lost 10 bases, and 24 bases lay between the germline ends. Germline CDR1 reads SNHLY; CDR2 reads FYNNEI. CDR3 sequence: CASSETGLWLPEGEQFF. CDR3 in DNA: TGTGCCAGCAGTGAAACGGGGTTATGGCTTCCAGAGGGGGAGCAGTTCTTC.

This chain uses TRBV5-6 with TRBJ2-1, with D uncertain. The CDR3 runs 15 residues. Germline V gene data show CDR1 as SGHDT and CDR2 as YYEEEE. V was cut by 1 base and J by 3 bases, with 11 bases left in between. The chain's CDR3 is CASSLRLPIYNEQFF. CDR3 sequence (DNA): TGTGCCAGCAGCTTGCGCCTGCCTATCTACAATGAGCAGTTCTTC. The full variable domain, with the rest looked up from reference TRBV5-6 and TRBJ2-1, is DAGVTQSPTHLIKTRGQQVTLRCSPKSGHDTVSWYQQALGQGPQFIFQYYEEEERQRGNFPDRFSGHQFPNYSSELNVNALLLGDSALYLCASSLRLPIYNEQFFGPGTRLTVL.

CDR3 residues: CASSESGRGQVDTQYF. The CDR3 DNA sequence: TGTGCCAGCAGTGAATCAGGCAGGGGGCAAGTAGATACGCAGTATTTT. The genes are TRBV25-1 and TRBJ2-3, with 8 positions matching TRBD1. The germline V gene encodes CDR1 MGHDK and CDR2 SYGVNS. CDR3 size: 16 residues. Trimming cost V 1 base and J 5 bases; bases outside gene matches: 8.

This clonotype was seen many times. The chain combines TRBV10-3 with TRBJ2-3; 8 nucleotides match TRBD1. CDR1 is ENHRY and CDR2 is SYGVKD in the germline V gene. The CDR3 runs 15 residues. J gave up 3 bases and V 6 bases, and 8 bases lay outside the gene matches. The CDR3 is CAISGPNRGTDTQYF. The CDR3 coding sequence is TGTGCCATCAGCGGACCCAACAGGGGGACAGATACGCAGTATTTT.

This chain uses TRBV3-1 with TRBJ1-5, with 9 bases matching TRBD1. Germline V CDR1 and CDR2: LGHDT, YNNKEL (reference sequence). The CDR3 has 15 residues. The V gene end was trimmed by 5 bases and the J gene end by 4 bases; junction bases not matched to a gene: 6. The CDR3 protein is CASSEGTGFNQPQHF. The CDR3 region has the DNA TGTGCCAGCAGCGAGGGGACAGGGTTTAATCAGCCCCAGCATTTT.

This clonotype turned up a few times. The chain joins TRBV12-3 or TRBV12-4 to TRBJ1-1; D is uncertain. V lost 7 bases, J lost 0 bases, and 9 bases lay in between. This CDR3 has 13 amino acids. CDR3 in amino acids: CASTPALNTEAFF. In DNA, the CDR3 is TGTGCCAGCACCCCGGCTCTGAACACTGAAGCTTTCTTT.

This clonotype was counted many times. The rearrangement links TRBV6-6 to TRBJ2-3; D is ambiguous. The V and J ends lost 5 bases and 1 base respectively, with 7 bases between them. In germline, CDR1 is MNHNY, CDR2 SVGAGI (reference sequence). The CDR3 is 13 residues long. DNA for the CDR3: TGTGCCAGCAGTCGAGAGGGCACAGATACGCAGTATTTT. Protein: CASSREGTDTQYF.

The chain is built from TRBV3-1 and TRBJ1-3, with D possibly being TRBD1 (5 bases). The CDR3 is made up of 14 amino acids. CDR1 is LGHDT and CDR2 is YNNKEL in the germline V gene (reference sequence). Trimming took 1 base from V and 4 from J, leaving 8 bases between them. CDR3 nucleotides: TGTGCCAGCAGCCAAGGGACATCGGGAAACACCATATATTTT. It yields the protein CASSQGTSGNTIYF.

The genes are TRBV28 and TRBJ1-5, with D possibly TRBD1 on 5 matching bases. CDR3 length: 12 amino acids. The germline V gene encodes CDR1 MDHEN and CDR2 SYDVKM. V lost 3 bases and J lost 12, with 12 bases in between. CDR3 bases: TGTGCCAGCAGTTTGGGTCCGGGGGTCCAGCATTTT. Protein product: CASSLGPGVQHF.

This chain joins TRBV10-2 and TRBJ1-4; a possible D gene is TRBD1 (5 bases). The CDR3 sequence is 15 residues long. V lost 0 bases to trimming and J lost 5 bases, with 10 bases between them. Germline V gives CDR1 WSHSY, CDR2 SAAADI. DNA for the CDR3: TGCGCCAGCAGTGAGTCGGGGCAGTTAAATGAAAAACTGTTTTTT. Translation gives CASSESGQLNEKLFF.

This clonotype was counted between two and nine times. Here the CDR3 DNA reads TGTGCCAGCAGCTCCCCCGGCGGGAAGGTCACTGAAGCTTTCTTT. The encoded protein is CASSSPGGKVTEAFF. The chain is built from TRBV7-6 and TRBJ1-1; D not certain. Germline V lookup: CDR1 SGHVS, CDR2 FNYEAQ. Trimming pared 4 bases from V and 4 bases from J, leaving 16 bases between. The CDR3 consists of 15 residues.

This chain uses TRBV3-1 with TRBJ2-5; D not certain. V was trimmed by 5 bases and J by 4 bases, leaving 8 bases between them. The CDR3 covers 12 residues. CDR1 LGHDT and CDR2 YNNKEL come from the germline V gene (reference sequence). The CDR3 is CASSETPETQYF. DNA of the CDR3: TGTGCCAGCAGCGAGACCCCAGAGACCCAGTACTTC.

This clonotype was counted at least ten times. The rearrangement uses TRBV29-1 and TRBJ2-7; 8 nucleotides agree with TRBD1. After removal of 3 bases from V and 0 bases from J, the junction contained 4 bases not matched to a gene. The germline V gene has CDR1 SQVTM and CDR2 ANQGSEA. The CDR3 is made up of 14 amino acids. The CDR3 coding sequence is TGCAGCGTTGAGCAGGGGGCTCCCTCCTACGAGCAGTACTTC. Translated, it gives CSVEQGAPSYEQYF.

The chain carries TRBV3-1 and TRBJ1-3, with D unclear. This CDR3 contains 13 residues. Per the germline V gene, CDR1 is LGHDT and CDR2 is YNNKEL (reference sequence). Deletions cut 0 bases from V and 4 bases from J, with 4 bases between. This CDR3 reads CASSQDMGNTIYF. The CDR3 nucleotides are TGTGCCAGCAGCCAAGACATGGGAAACACCATATATTTT.

This clonotype has only a few counts. The genes are TRBV12-3 or TRBV12-4 and TRBJ2-3; 14 bases fit TRBD2. Trimming cost V 7 bases and J 5 bases; bases outside gene matches: 14. The CDR3 runs to 18 residues. The CDR3 loop is CASTRGRLAGGPGDTQYF. The CDR3 DNA follows: TGTGCCAGCACCCGGGGAAGACTAGCGGGGGGGCCAGGAGATACGCAGTATTTT.